One and the same sample provided the 20 T cell receptor beta chains below, sequenced in a study of cytomegalovirus exposure and HLA in healthy donors. Researchers ran the PCR with 60 Vbeta and 13 Jbeta primers. Sequencing was performed with immunoSEQ multiplex PCR; in TCRdb, only in-frame clones are kept and a portion is missing. The table shows fewer than 250,000 clones, with around 75% occurring only once. The sample consisted of PBMCs. The source of these receptors is a woman aged 25 to 39 in good health and CMV-seropositive.

The chain joins TRBV28 to TRBJ2-7; tentative D call: TRBD2 (5 bases). The CDR3 length is 15 residues. Deletions cut 8 bases from V and 7 bases from J, with 24 bases between. Per the germline V gene, CDR1 is MDHEN and CDR2 is SYDVKM. The CDR3 is CASAIQPGQTGEQYF. The CDR3 nucleotides are TGTGCCAGCGCCATCCAACCGGGCCAGACGGGAGAGCAGTACTTC.

This clone turned up a few times. The CDR3 bases are TGCGCCAGCAGCTTTTTGGCCAACTCCTACGAGCAGTACTTC. As protein: CASSFLANSYEQYF. The V and J genes are TRBV5-1 and TRBJ2-7; D ambiguous. Germline values: CDR1 SGHRS, CDR2 YFSETQ. The CDR3 spans 14 residues. V was trimmed by 2 bases and J by 0 bases, leaving 9 bases between them. Full variable domain (rest looked up from reference TRBV5-1 and TRBJ2-7): KAGVTQTPRYLIKTRGQQVTLSCSPISGHRSVSWYQQTPGQGLQFLFEYFSETQRNKGNFPGRFSGRQFSNSRSEMNVSTLELGDSALYLCASSFLANSYEQYFGPGTRLTVT.

V usage is TRBV18 and J usage is TRBJ2-7; D gene unclear. The CDR3 spans 13 residues. With 4 bases removed from V and 3 bases from J, the gap between germline ends came to 10 bases. CDR1 is KGHSH, CDR2 LQKENI, per germline. The CDR3 region has the DNA TGTGCCAGCTCACTCCAGGAATACTACGAGCAGTACTTC. Translation gives CASSLQEYYEQYF.

This clone was counted between two and nine times. The chain combines TRBV4-1 with TRBJ2-6; D call uncertain. The CDR3 sequence is 16 residues long. The V end lost 1 base, the J end lost 2 bases, and 9 bases lay between the germline ends. Germline CDR1 and CDR2: MGHRA and YSYEKL. For the CDR3, the DNA is TGCGCCAGCAGCCAAGTGGCAGAAACTGGGGCCAACGTCCTGACTTTC. It codes for CASSQVAETGANVLTF.

Concerning this clone: At one of its ends the junction is not consistent with the germline gene, which may arise from a read error. The chain combines TRBV7-9 with TRBJ1-2; 9 nucleotides match TRBD1. The CDR3 loop spans 16 amino acids. CDR1 is SEHNR, CDR2 FQNEAQ, per germline (reference sequence). CDR3 nucleotide sequence: TGTTCCAGCAGCGATGGGACAGGGAGGGAGGTAAATGGCTACACCTTC. Amino acid sequence: CSSSDGTGREVNGYTF.

This clone was seen a single time. The rearrangement uses TRBV6-5 and TRBJ2-2; D is uncertain. Trimming removed 6 bases at V and 3 bases at J, with 11 bases between. CDR1 and CDR2 from the germline V gene are MNHEY and SVGAGI. The length of the CDR3 is 14 residues. The CDR3 reads CASSPERYTGELFF. DNA for the CDR3: TGTGCCAGCAGCCCCGAGAGATACACCGGGGAGCTGTTTTTT.

The CDR3: CASSEATGWENTEAFF. The CDR3 nucleotides are TGTGCCAGCAGTGAAGCCACAGGGTGGGAAAACACTGAAGCTTTCTTT. The V call is TRBV2, the J call TRBJ1-1, with D perhaps TRBD1 (6 bases). The germline V and J ends were trimmed by 0 bases and 2 bases, with 13 bases remaining between them. The CDR3 spans 16 residues. Germline V gives CDR1 SNHLY, CDR2 FYNNEI.

This CDR3 is CASSPTGGGQPQHF. CDR3 bases: TGTGCCAGCAGCCCGACAGGGGGAGGTCAGCCCCAGCATTTT. The chain uses TRBV7-6 and TRBJ1-5, with 9 bases aligning to TRBD1. The CDR3 runs to 14 residues. Germline V CDR1 and CDR2: SGHVS, FNYEAQ. V shed 5 bases, J shed 6 bases, and the junction held 5 bases outside the gene matches.

The gene calls are TRBV15 and TRBJ2-1; a weak D match, TRBD2 (5 bases). V was trimmed by 0 bases and J by 9 bases, leaving 12 bases between them. Germline CDR1 and CDR2: LNHNV and YYDKDF (reference sequence). This CDR3 contains 14 residues. The CDR3 reads CATSRDRGGTEQFF. In nucleotides, the CDR3 is TGTGCCACCAGCAGAGATCGGGGTGGAACTGAGCAGTTCTTC.

The chain joins TRBV6-1 to TRBJ1-1; no clear D. Deletions cut 6 bases from V and 4 bases from J, with 12 bases between. The length of the CDR3 is 13 residues. Germline V gene lookup returns CDR1 MNHNS and CDR2 SASEGT. CDR3 DNA sequence: TGTGCCAGCAGCCCAGTTTATGGCACTGAAGCTTTCTTT. The encoded protein is CASSPVYGTEAFF.

This clone turned up a few times. The chain links TRBV6-4 to TRBJ2-1, with TRBD2 identical over 16 bases. The germline V gene encodes CDR1 MRHNA and CDR2 SNTAGT. The CDR3 has 15 amino acids. Trimming cost V 4 bases and J 8 bases; bases outside gene matches: 2. CDR3 DNA sequence: TGTGCCAGCAGTGGGGGACTAGCGGGAGGGGATGAGCAGTTCTTC. Amino acid sequence: CASSGGLAGGDEQFF.

V is TRBV12-5 and J is TRBJ2-2; 13 bases map to TRBD2. The CDR3 loop spans 18 amino acids. V shed 1 base and J 7 bases; nucleotides not matched to a gene: 9. From germline, CDR1 is LGHNT and CDR2 FRNRAP. CDR3 sequence (DNA): TGTGCTAGTGGTTTGGCCACTGGACTAGCGGGAGAAGACGGGGAGCTGTTTTTT. Amino acid sequence: CASGLATGLAGEDGELFF.

J is TRBJ1-5 and V is TRBV19, with D maybe TRBD1 (5 bases). From germline, CDR1 is LNHDA and CDR2 SQIVND (reference sequence). The ends were cut back, 1 base at V and 6 bases at J, with 13 bases in the middle. The CDR3 has 15 amino acids. CDR3 region: CASSIARVTVQPQHF. The DNA for the CDR3 is TGTGCCAGTAGTATAGCCAGGGTTACGGTTCAGCCCCAGCATTTT.

The chain uses TRBV11-1 and TRBJ2-7; 9 positions agree with TRBD1. Germline V gene sequence: CDR1 SGHAT, CDR2 FQDESV (reference sequence). The CDR3 sequence is 14 residues long. The ends lost 5 bases at V and 5 bases at J; junction bases unmatched: 7. DNA for the CDR3: TGTGCCAGCAGCCCCGGGACAGGGATACACGAGCAGTACTTC. Its translation: CASSPGTGIHEQYF. Full variable domain (outside the CDR3, taken from reference TRBV11-1 and TRBJ2-7): EAEVAQSPRYKITEKSQAVAFWCDPISGHATLYWYRQILGQGPELLVQFQDESVVDDSQLPKDRFSAERLKGVDSTLKIQPAELGDSAMYLCASSPGTGIHEQYFGPGTRLTVT.

The rearrangement uses TRBV5-1 and TRBJ2-7, with D maybe TRBD1 (5 bases). The V gene lost 2 bases and the J gene lost 3 bases, with 15 bases spanning the gap. The germline gives CDR1 SGHRS, CDR2 YFSETQ. The CDR3 spans 15 residues. CDR3 sequence reads: CASSFNWQGIYEQYF. CDR3 DNA: TGCGCCAGCAGCTTTAACTGGCAGGGTATCTACGAGCAGTACTTC.

The chain is built from TRBV27 and TRBJ2-5; 13 bases align to TRBD2. The J call may be faulty, since TRBJ2-7 better matches the DNA end. The CDR3 has 15 residues. Germline V gene sequence: CDR1 MNHEY, CDR2 SMNVEV (reference sequence). CDR3 residues: CASSGGTSGAFEQYF. The DNA of the CDR3 is TGTGCCAGCAGCGGGGGGACTAGCGGGGCTTTCGAGCAGTACTTC.

V gene TRBV6-5 combines with J gene TRBJ1-1, with D perhaps TRBD1 (5 bases). The CDR3 covers 16 residues. The germline V and J ends were trimmed by 0 bases and 2 bases, with 13 bases remaining between them. Germline-derived CDR1 and CDR2 are MNHEY and SVGAGI. Here the CDR3 DNA reads TGTGCCAGCAGTTACTCGGGGAGGGGCTATAACACTGAAGCTTTCTTT. This gives the protein CASSYSGRGYNTEAFF.

J is TRBJ2-7 and V is TRBV6-5; D is ambiguous. The CDR3 totals 14 residues. Trimming left V 4 bases short and J 2 bases short, with 12 bases between. Germline V CDR1 and CDR2: MNHEY, SVGAGI. Here the CDR3 DNA reads TGTGCCAGCAGTTCCCTCGTAGTCCCCTACGAGCAGTACTTC. Residues: CASSSLVVPYEQYF.

V is TRBV5-1 and J is TRBJ1-5, with D perhaps TRBD1 (5 bases). Trimming took 0 bases from V and 6 from J, leaving 7 bases between them. In germline, CDR1 is SGHRS, CDR2 YFSETQ. The CDR3 totals 13 residues. The DNA for the CDR3 is TGCGCCAGCAGCTTGGCCGGGGGTCAGCCCCAGCATTTT. Its translation is CASSLAGGQPQHF.

This chain uses TRBV7-6 with TRBJ1-3; a weak D match, TRBD1 (5 bases). V was clipped by 4 bases and J by 0 bases, with 16 bases between them. The CDR3 consists of 17 residues. Germline V lookup: CDR1 SGHVS, CDR2 FNYEAQ. The CDR3 region is CASSSYLPGGSGNTIYF. The CDR3 coding sequence is TGTGCCAGCAGCTCGTACCTCCCCGGGGGCTCTGGAAACACCATATATTTT. The full variable domain, in which reference TRBV7-6 and TRBJ1-3 provide the parts outside the CDR3, is GAGVSQSPRYKVTKRGQDVALRCDPISGHVSLYWYRQALGQGPEFLTYFNYEAQQDKSGLPNDRFSAERPEGSISTLTIQRTEQRDSAMYRCASSSYLPGGSGNTIYFGEGSWLTVV.